This T cell receptor beta chain was documented in a study of identical twins. One entry per CDR3 protein, called by TCRdb with MiXCR from the 5' RACE reads. The sample lists 200,000 to 250,000 distinct CDR3 sequences; around 6.5% were seen once. This clonotype was detected only a few times. The CDR3 has 15 residues. The V gene lost 5 bases and the J gene lost 1 base, with 13 bases spanning the gap. Per the germline V gene, CDR1 is SGHAT and CDR2 is FQNNGV. The data also belong to a second study, concerning T cells expressing NK-cell markers.

Source material: CD8+ T cells sorted from blood. The rearrangement uses TRBV11-2 and TRBJ2-3, with D hard to call. The TCR originated in a woman aged 18 to 35 in good health. DNA of the CDR3: TGTGCCAGCAGCCACCCCAGGAGTCGCACAGATACGCAGTATTTT. This gives the protein CASSHPRSRTDTQYF.